The subject of this entry is one TCR beta chain. These data belong to a study of blood T cell repertoires in COVID-19. The protocol was immunoSEQ multiplex PCR, while the TCRdb copy is restricted to in-frame clones and leaves out a portion. This sample yields about 82,000 clones, of which 80% are seen a single time; around 13% belongs to the top ten. Looked up from germline, CDR1 is SEHNR and CDR2 is FQNEAQ (reference sequence). V shed 1 base, J shed 0 bases, and the junction held 2 bases outside the gene matches. The CDR3 is 15 residues long. This chain joins TRBV7-9 and TRBJ1-2; TRBD1 matches 7 bases. The clonotype originates from a middle-aged woman with active or convalescent COVID-19. The sequenced material came from peripheral blood. The CDR3 DNA follows: TGTGCCAGCAGCTTAGTGGGACAGCCTAACTATGGCTACACCTTC. Translating it yields CASSLVGQPNYGYTF.